The rows below give T cell receptor beta chains drawn from one sample of a study of T cell responses to AZD1222 COVID-19 vaccine. The protocol was immunoSEQ multiplex PCR, while the TCRdb copy is restricted to in-frame clones and leaves out a portion. Of more than 95,000 clones listed, 85% to 90% are singletons. This specimen was peripheral blood, taken 28 days after the second AZD1222 dose. All receptors derive from an adult who received the AZD1222 COVID-19 vaccine. CDR3s leave out the opening cysteine and the closing phenylalanine or tryptophan.

J	V	CDR3
TRBJ1-3	TRBV28	ASSTAGTGNTIY
TRBJ1-1	TRBV27	ASSSPYQGQVNTEAF
TRBJ2-5	TRBV7-2	ASSSSGTQY
TRBJ1-4	TRBV27	ASSSWGEAATNEKLF
TRBJ2-1	TRBV7-2	ASSLGGGQTYNEQF
TRBJ2-7	TRBV30	AWSGSQGEY
TRBJ2-2	TRBV9	ASSNNLDRGPRANTGELF
TRBJ1-3	TRBV30	AWSVQLSGNTIY
TRBJ1-1	TRBV7-8	ASSVVPGQGAEAF
TRBJ2-1	TRBV9	ASSGGEGHLSIHEQF
TRBJ1-2	TRBV30	ARTLIGGSYGYT
TRBJ2-1	TRBV6-2/TRBV6-3	ASSLLDEQF
TRBJ2-7	TRBV7-8	ASSFGGADYEQY
TRBJ2-7	TRBV11-3	ASSLEAGGNEQY
TRBJ2-2	TRBV5-8	ASSASRASGELF
TRBJ2-1	TRBV19	ASRDSRADNEQF
TRBJ2-5	TRBV7-8	ASSLDPQAAQETQY
TRBJ1-6	TRBV11-3	ASRKIDRNATPLH
TRBJ2-2	TRBV5-5	ASSLPGLAGNTGELF
TRBJ2-5	TRBV7-6	ASSFQETQY
TRBJ2-4	TRBV12-3/TRBV12-4	ASFRDSQNIQY
TRBJ1-3	TRBV9	ASSKDRASGNTIY
TRBJ2-5	TRBV29-1	SVVRTVEAAQY
TRBJ1-2	TRBV21-1	ASSKDPGQSTYGYT